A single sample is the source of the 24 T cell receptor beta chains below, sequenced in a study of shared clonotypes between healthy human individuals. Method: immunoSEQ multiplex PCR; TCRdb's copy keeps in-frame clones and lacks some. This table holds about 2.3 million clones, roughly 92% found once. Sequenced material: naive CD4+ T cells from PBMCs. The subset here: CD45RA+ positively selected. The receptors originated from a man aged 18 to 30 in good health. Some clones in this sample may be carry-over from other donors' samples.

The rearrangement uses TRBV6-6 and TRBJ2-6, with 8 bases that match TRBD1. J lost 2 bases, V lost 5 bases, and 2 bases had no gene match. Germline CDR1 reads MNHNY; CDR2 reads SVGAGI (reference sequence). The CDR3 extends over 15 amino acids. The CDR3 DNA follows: TGTGCCAGCAGTGCAGGGGGCCCTGGGGCCAACGTCCTGACTTTC. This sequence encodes CASSAGGPGANVLTF.

The CDR3 loop reads CASSALGLGEQYF. CDR3 nucleotides: TGTGCCAGCAGTGCCTTGGGCCTGGGCGAGCAGTACTTC. The rearrangement joins TRBV28 to TRBJ2-7; the D is unclear. The CDR3 is made up of 13 amino acids. Germline V gene data show CDR1 as MDHEN and CDR2 as SYDVKM. The V end lost 5 bases, the J end lost 6 bases, and 14 bases lay between the germline ends.

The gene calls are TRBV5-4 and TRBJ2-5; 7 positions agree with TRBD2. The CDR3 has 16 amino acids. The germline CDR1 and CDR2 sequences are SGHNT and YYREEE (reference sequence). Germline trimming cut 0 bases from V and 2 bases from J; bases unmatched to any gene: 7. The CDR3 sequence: CASSLGASSGQETQYF. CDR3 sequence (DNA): TGTGCCAGCAGCTTGGGGGCATCTAGCGGACAAGAGACCCAGTACTTC.

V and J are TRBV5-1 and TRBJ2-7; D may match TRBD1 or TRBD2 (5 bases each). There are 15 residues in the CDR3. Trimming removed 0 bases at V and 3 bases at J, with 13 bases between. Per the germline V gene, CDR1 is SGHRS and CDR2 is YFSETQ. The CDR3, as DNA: TGCGCCAGCAGCTTGGCTCTGGGGACGCTCTACGAGCAGTACTTC. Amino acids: CASSLALGTLYEQYF.

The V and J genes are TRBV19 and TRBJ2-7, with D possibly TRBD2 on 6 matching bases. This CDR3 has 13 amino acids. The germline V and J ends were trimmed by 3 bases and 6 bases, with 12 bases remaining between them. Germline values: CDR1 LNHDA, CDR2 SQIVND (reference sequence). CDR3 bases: TGTGCCAGTAGTATTCAGGAGGGGACCGAGCAGTACTTC. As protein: CASSIQEGTEQYF.

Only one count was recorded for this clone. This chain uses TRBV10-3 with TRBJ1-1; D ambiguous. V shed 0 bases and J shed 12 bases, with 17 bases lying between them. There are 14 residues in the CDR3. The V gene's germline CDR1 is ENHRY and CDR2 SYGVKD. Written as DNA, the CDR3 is TGTGCCATCAGTGAGTCGACGGGCAGACCAAAACCTTTCTTT. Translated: CAISESTGRPKPFF.

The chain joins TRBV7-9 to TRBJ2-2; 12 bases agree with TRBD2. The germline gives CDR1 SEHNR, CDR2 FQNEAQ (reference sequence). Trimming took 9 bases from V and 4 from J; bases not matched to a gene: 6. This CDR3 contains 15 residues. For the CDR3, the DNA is TGTGCCAGGGCGACTAGCGGGAGTTTCACCGGGGAGCTGTTTTTT. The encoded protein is CARATSGSFTGELFF.

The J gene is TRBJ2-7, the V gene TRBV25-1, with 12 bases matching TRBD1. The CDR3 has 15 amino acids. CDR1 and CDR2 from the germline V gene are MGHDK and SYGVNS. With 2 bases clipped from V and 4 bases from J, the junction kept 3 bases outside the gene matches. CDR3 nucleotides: TGTGCCAGCAGTGAAAGGGACAGGGGGCTTTACGAGCAGTACTTC. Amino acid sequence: CASSERDRGLYEQYF.

The CDR3 region has the DNA TGTGCCAGCAGCGTCGGACCCGTAACAGATACGCAGTATTTT. This encodes CASSVGPVTDTQYF. The V gene is TRBV9, the J gene TRBJ2-3; D call uncertain. The V gene lost 2 bases and the J gene lost 3 bases, with 10 bases spanning the gap. CDR3 length: 14 amino acids. CDR1 is SGDLS, CDR2 YYNGEE, per germline.

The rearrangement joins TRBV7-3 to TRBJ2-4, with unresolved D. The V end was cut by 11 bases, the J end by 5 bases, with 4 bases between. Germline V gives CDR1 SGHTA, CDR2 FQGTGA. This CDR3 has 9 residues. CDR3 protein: CAPQNIQYF. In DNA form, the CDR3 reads TGTGCCCCCCAAAACATTCAGTACTTC.

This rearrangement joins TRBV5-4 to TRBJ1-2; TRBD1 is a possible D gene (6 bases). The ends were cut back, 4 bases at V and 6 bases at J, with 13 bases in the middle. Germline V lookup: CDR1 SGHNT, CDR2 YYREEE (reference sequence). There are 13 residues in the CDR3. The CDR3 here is CASSQTGSDGYTF. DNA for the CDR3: TGTGCCAGCAGCCAAACAGGGTCGGATGGCTACACCTTC.

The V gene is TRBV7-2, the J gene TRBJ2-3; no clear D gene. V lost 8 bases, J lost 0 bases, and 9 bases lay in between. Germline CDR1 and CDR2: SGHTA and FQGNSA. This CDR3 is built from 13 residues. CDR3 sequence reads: CASGRDSTDTQYF. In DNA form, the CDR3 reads TGTGCCAGCGGACGAGATAGCACAGATACGCAGTATTTT.

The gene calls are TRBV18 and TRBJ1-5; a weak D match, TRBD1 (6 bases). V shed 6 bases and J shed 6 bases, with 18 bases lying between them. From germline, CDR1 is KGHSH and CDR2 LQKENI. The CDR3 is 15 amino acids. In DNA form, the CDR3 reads TGTGCCAGCTCCCCTCCGGGGGGGGCATCTCAGCCCCAGCATTTT. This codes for CASSPPGGASQPQHF.

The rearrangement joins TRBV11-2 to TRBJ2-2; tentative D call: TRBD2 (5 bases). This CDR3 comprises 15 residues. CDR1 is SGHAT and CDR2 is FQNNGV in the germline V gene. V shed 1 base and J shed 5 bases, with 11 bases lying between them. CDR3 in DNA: TGTGCCAGCAGCTTAGGCAGAGGGCGGACCGGGGAGCTGTTTTTT. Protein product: CASSLGRGRTGELFF.

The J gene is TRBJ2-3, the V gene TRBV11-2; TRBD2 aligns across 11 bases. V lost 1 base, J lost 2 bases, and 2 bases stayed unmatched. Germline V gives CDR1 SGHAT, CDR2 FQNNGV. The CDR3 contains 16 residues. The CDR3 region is CASSLVAGGFTDTQYF. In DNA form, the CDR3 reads TGTGCCAGCAGCTTAGTAGCGGGAGGGTTCACAGATACGCAGTATTTT.

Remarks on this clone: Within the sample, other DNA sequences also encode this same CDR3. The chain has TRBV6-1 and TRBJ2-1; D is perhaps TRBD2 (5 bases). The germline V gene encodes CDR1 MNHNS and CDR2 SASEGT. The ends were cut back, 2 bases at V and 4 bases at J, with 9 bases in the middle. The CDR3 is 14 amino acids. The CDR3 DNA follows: TGTGCCAGCAGTGAAACTAGGAGTTACAATGAGCAGTTCTTC. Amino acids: CASSETRSYNEQFF.

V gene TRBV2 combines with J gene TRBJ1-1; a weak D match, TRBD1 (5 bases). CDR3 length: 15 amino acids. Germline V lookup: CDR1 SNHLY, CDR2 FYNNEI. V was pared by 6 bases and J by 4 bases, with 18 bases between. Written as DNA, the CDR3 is TGTGCCAGCAGCGGAAGAATCAGGGTTGGCACTGAAGCTTTCTTT. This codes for CASSGRIRVGTEAFF.

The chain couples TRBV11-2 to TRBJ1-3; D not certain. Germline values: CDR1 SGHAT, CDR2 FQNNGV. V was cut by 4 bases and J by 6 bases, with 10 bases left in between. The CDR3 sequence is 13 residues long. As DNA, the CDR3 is TGTGCCAGCAGCTCCACCCGCGAAAACACCATATATTTT. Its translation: CASSSTRENTIYF.

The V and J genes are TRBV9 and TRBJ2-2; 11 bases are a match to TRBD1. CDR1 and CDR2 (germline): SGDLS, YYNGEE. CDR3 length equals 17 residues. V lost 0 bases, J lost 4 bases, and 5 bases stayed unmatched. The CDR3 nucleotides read TGTGCCAGCAGCGTAGCATCGGGGACAGGGGGCACCGGGGAGCTGTTTTTT. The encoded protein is CASSVASGTGGTGELFF.

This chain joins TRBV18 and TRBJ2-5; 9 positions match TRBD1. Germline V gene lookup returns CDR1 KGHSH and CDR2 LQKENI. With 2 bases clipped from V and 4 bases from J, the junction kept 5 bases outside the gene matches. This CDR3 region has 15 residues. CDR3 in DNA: TGTGCCAGCTCACCAGCGACAGGGGGTAGAGAGACCCAGTACTTC. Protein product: CASSPATGGRETQYF.

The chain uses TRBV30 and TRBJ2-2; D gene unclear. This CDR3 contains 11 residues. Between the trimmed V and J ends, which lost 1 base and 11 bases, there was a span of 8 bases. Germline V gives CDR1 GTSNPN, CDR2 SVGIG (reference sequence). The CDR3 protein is CAWSEGPELFF. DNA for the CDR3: TGTGCCTGGAGTGAAGGGCCCGAGCTGTTTTTT.

The DNA for the CDR3 is TGTGCCAGCAGCTTGGCCAAGACAGACCAAGAGACCCAGTACTTC. It encodes CASSLAKTDQETQYF. The J gene is TRBJ2-5, the V gene TRBV5-4; possibly TRBD1 for D (5 bases). CDR3 size: 15 residues. Per the germline V gene, CDR1 is SGHNT and CDR2 is YYREEE (reference sequence). V was cut by 0 bases and J by 0 bases, with 9 bases left in between.

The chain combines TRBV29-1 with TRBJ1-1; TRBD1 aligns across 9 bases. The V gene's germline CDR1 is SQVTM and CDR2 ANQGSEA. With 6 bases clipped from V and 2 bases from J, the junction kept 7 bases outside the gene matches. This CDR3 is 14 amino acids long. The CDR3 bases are TGCAGCGTCCATGGACAGGGGAACAACACTGAAGCTTTCTTT. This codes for CSVHGQGNNTEAFF.

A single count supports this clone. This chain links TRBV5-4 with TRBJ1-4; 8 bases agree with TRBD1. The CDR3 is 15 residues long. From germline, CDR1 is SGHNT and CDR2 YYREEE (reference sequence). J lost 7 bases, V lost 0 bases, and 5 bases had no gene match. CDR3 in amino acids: CASSLGGQAREKLFF. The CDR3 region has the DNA TGTGCCAGCAGCTTGGGGGGACAGGCCCGTGAAAAACTGTTTTTT.